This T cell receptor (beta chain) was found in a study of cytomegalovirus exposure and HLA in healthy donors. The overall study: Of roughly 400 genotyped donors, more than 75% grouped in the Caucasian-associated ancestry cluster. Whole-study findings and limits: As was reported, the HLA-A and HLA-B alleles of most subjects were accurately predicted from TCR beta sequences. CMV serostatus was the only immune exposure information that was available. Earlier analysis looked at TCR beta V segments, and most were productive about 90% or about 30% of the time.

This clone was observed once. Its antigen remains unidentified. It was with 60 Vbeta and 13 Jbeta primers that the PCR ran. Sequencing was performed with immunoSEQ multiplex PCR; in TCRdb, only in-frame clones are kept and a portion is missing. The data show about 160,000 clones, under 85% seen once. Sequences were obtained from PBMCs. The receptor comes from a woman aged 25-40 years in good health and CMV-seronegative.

The CDR3 sequence is CASSRGQVDNSPLHF. CDR3 coding DNA: TGCGCCAGCAGCAGGGGACAGGTTGATAATTCACCCCTCCACTTT. This chain joins TRBV5-1 and TRBJ1-6; 8 bases fit TRBD1. The germline V gene has CDR1 SGHRS and CDR2 YFSETQ. The CDR3 is 15 residues long. V lost 4 bases to trimming and J lost 5 bases; unmatched junction nucleotides: 5.